Each of the 6 T cell receptor beta chains below was sequenced from the same sample in a study of shared clonotypes between healthy human individuals. This table comes from immunoSEQ multiplex PCR, and its TCRdb copy is limited to in-frame clones, with some not included. The sample includes 2.5 million or so clones, approximately 94% seen only once; the top ten take roughly 0.13%. Sequencing was carried out using naive CD4+ T cells sorted from blood. Subset in this sample: CD45RA+ positively selected. Receptors originate from a man younger than 30 in good health.

This chain connects TRBV5-1 to TRBJ2-1, with 13 bases fitting TRBD2. CDR1 SGHRS and CDR2 YFSETQ come from the germline V gene. Trimming cost V 4 bases and J 4 bases; bases outside gene matches: 11. The CDR3 length is 18 residues. For the CDR3, the DNA is TGCGCCAGCAGCCCAGGCGGGACTAGCGGGATTTCTTACAATGAGCAGTTCTTC. It codes for CASSPGGTSGISYNEQFF.

The chain uses TRBV6-1 and TRBJ1-5; the D gene is possibly TRBD1 (5 bases). Trimming shortened V by 6 bases and J by 6 bases, and 18 bases separated the two germline ends. The CDR3 is 15 residues long. Germline V lookup: CDR1 MNHNS, CDR2 SASEGT. The CDR3 DNA reads TGTGCCAGCAGCCCGGGGCGGGGTAGGACTCAGCCCCAGCATTTT. Its protein is CASSPGRGRTQPQHF.

The rearrangement links TRBV7-9 to TRBJ1-1; TRBD1 matches at 8 bases. The CDR3 sequence is 15 residues long. J gave up 7 bases and V 6 bases, and 13 bases lay outside the gene matches. Germline V gives CDR1 SEHNR, CDR2 FQNEAQ (reference sequence). CDR3 residues: CASRDGQGGSGEAFF. The CDR3 DNA reads TGTGCCAGCAGGGACGGACAGGGAGGGAGTGGTGAAGCTTTCTTT.

This clone was found once. The CDR3 sequence: CASSVEGFLGEQYF. The CDR3 coding sequence is TGTGCCAGCAGCGTAGAGGGGTTTCTGGGCGAGCAGTACTTC. This chain joins TRBV9 and TRBJ2-7; D is possibly TRBD1 (5 bases). This CDR3 region has 14 residues. The germline gives CDR1 SGDLS, CDR2 YYNGEE. Trimming removed 0 bases from V and 6 bases from J, with 13 bases in between.

The chain uses TRBV5-1 and TRBJ2-2; 14 bases map to TRBD2. Trimming cost V 4 bases and J 3 bases; bases outside gene matches: 8. This CDR3 is built from 18 residues. CDR1 and CDR2 (germline): SGHRS, YFSETQ. CDR3 nucleotide sequence: TGCGCCAGCAGCCCGGGACTAGCGGGGGTTCAAGACACCGGGGAGCTGTTTTTT. Protein sequence: CASSPGLAGVQDTGELFF. The whole variable domain, remainder taken from reference TRBV5-1 and TRBJ2-2, is KAGVTQTPRYLIKTRGQQVTLSCSPISGHRSVSWYQQTPGQGLQFLFEYFSETQRNKGNFPGRFSGRQFSNSRSEMNVSTLELGDSALYLCASSPGLAGVQDTGELFFGEGSRLTVL.

J is TRBJ2-7 and V is TRBV7-2, with D hard to call. The CDR3 covers 14 residues. Trimming took off 3 bases at V and 7 bases at J, with 16 bases between the two ends. CDR1 SGHTA and CDR2 FQGNSA come from the germline V gene. For the CDR3, the DNA is TGTGCCAGCAGCTTTTTTACCCCCGGCAAGGAGCAGTACTTC. Amino acids: CASSFFTPGKEQYF.